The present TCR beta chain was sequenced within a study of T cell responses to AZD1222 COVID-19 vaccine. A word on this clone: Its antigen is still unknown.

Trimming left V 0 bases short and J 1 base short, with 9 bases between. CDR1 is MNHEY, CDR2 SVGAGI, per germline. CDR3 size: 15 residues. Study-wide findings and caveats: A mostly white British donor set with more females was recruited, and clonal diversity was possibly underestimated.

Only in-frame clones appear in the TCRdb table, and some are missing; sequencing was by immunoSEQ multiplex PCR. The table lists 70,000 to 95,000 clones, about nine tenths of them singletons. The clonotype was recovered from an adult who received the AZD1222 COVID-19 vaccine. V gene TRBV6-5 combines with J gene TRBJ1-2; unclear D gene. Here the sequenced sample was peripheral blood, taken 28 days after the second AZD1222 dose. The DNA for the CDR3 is TGTGCCAGCAGTTACTCGAACGGGTATAACTATGGCTACACCTTC. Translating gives CASSYSNGYNYGYTF.